The 16 T cell receptor beta chains below all came from one sample that was sequenced in a study of early T cells in non-severe SARS-CoV-2 infection. TCRdb recomputed calls from the 5' RACE reads with MiXCR, one row per CDR3 protein. The sample consists of under 30,000 distinct CDR3 sequences, around 4% of them appearing once. Sequencing input: whole blood. The receptors shown here come from an adult who was a healthcare worker with PCR-confirmed SARS-CoV-2 infection or an uninfected control (not recorded which).

This clonotype was observed at least ten times. The rearrangement joins TRBV6-5 to TRBJ1-5; 8 nucleotides match TRBD1. V was clipped by 6 bases and J by 4 bases; unmatched bases: 11. This CDR3 comprises 16 residues. Germline V gives CDR1 MNHEY, CDR2 SVGAGI. CDR3 sequence reads: CASSPDRGSGNQPQHF. CDR3 coding DNA: TGTGCCAGCAGCCCAGACAGGGGCTCTGGTAATCAGCCCCAGCATTTT.

This clonotype has ten or more counts. The rearrangement joins TRBV11-2 to TRBJ2-5; D possibly matches TRBD1 or TRBD2 (5 bases each). Germline V gene lookup returns CDR1 SGHAT and CDR2 FQNNGV. The V end was cut by 3 bases, the J end by 3 bases, with 23 bases between. This CDR3 spans 18 amino acids. Written as DNA, the CDR3 is TGTGCCAGCAGCTTCCCCCTCCGAGGGGCGGGCCCAAAAGAGACCCAGTACTTC. Protein: CASSFPLRGAGPKETQYF.

The V call is TRBV6-2 or TRBV6-3, the J call TRBJ1-5; unclear D gene. With 8 bases removed from V and 4 bases from J, the gap between germline ends came to 12 bases. The CDR3 spans 13 residues. Per germline, CDR1 MNHEY and CDR2 SVGEGT. DNA for the CDR3: TGTGCCAGCTGGGCAAGGGAGAATCAGCCCCAGCATTTT. This encodes CASWARENQPQHF.

This clonotype was seen many times. The chain combines TRBV28 with TRBJ2-3; tentatively, D is TRBD1 or TRBD2 (7 bases each). Per germline, CDR1 MDHEN and CDR2 SYDVKM. V dropped 5 bases and J dropped 1 base, with 19 bases sitting between them. The CDR3 sequence is 17 residues long. In DNA, the CDR3 is TGTGCCAGCAGTGCCCTTGGGAGGGGGCAAGGCACAGATACGCAGTATTTT. The encoded protein is CASSALGRGQGTDTQYF.

The table lists this clonotype with many counts. CDR3 sequence (DNA): TGTGCCTGCGGACTAGCGGGGGGTGATACGCAGTATTTT. Its protein product is CACGLAGGDTQYF. The V gene is TRBV12-3 or TRBV12-4, the J gene TRBJ2-3, with 14 positions matching TRBD2. V trimming: 11 bases; J trimming: 6 bases; junction bases outside the gene matches: 4. The CDR3 has 13 residues.

This clonotype was recorded at least ten times. This sequence joins TRBV20-1 and TRBJ2-1, with D perhaps matching TRBD1 or TRBD2 (6 bases each). There are 12 residues in the CDR3. Germline V gene sequence: CDR1 DFQATT, CDR2 SNEGSKA (reference sequence). The V gene lost 6 bases and the J gene lost 10 bases, with 16 bases spanning the gap. The CDR3 DNA is TGCAGTGCCGCGCCGGGGGCAAGGGAGCAGTTCTTC. Amino acid sequence: CSAAPGAREQFF.

This chain connects TRBV19 to TRBJ2-3, with unresolved D. There are 11 residues in the CDR3. V was shortened by 6 bases and J by 4 bases, with 5 bases between the two germline ends. Germline CDR1 reads LNHDA; CDR2 reads SQIVND (reference sequence). CDR3 sequence: CASRVSDTQYF. The DNA of the CDR3 is TGTGCCAGTAGAGTCTCAGATACGCAGTATTTT.

There are many counts of this clonotype. The chain couples TRBV5-5 to TRBJ1-1; D gene unclear. Trimming removed 2 bases from V and 1 base from J, with 9 bases in between. CDR3 length equals 14 residues. The germline V gene has CDR1 SGHKS and CDR2 YYEKEE (reference sequence). CDR3 sequence: CASSFSLQNTEAFF. The CDR3 nucleotides are TGTGCCAGCAGCTTCTCACTCCAGAACACTGAAGCTTTCTTT.

The genes are TRBV7-2 and TRBJ2-2; 8 nucleotides line up with TRBD2. Germline V gives CDR1 SGHTA, CDR2 FQGNSA. The CDR3 covers 14 residues. V shed 5 bases, J shed 7 bases, and the junction held 6 bases outside the gene matches. The CDR3 spells CASSTLAVGGELFF. As DNA, the CDR3 is TGTGCCAGCAGCACACTAGCGGTCGGCGGGGAGCTGTTTTTT.

Within the sample, this clonotype is medium-sized. The chain carries TRBV5-8 and TRBJ2-7; no clear D. Germline lookup yields CDR1 SGHTS and CDR2 YDEGEE. V was pared by 1 base and J by 5 bases, with 4 bases between. This CDR3 comprises 11 residues. The CDR3 sequence is CASSLIDEQYF. CDR3 coding DNA: TGTGCCAGCAGCTTGATAGACGAGCAGTACTTC.

The CDR3 nucleotides read TGTGCCAGCACATCGGTCTCCTACGAGCAGTACTTC. Its protein product is CASTSVSYEQYF. V is TRBV6-2 or TRBV6-3 and J is TRBJ2-7, with no clear D. Trimming stripped 7 bases from V and 0 bases from J, with 7 bases between. Germline-derived CDR1 and CDR2 are MNHEY and SVGEGT. This CDR3 comprises 12 residues.

The sample holds many counts of this clonotype. The genes are TRBV2 and TRBJ2-3, with no clear D. The V end lost 4 bases, the J end lost 4 bases, and 9 bases lay between the germline ends. The CDR3 is 13 residues long. The V gene's germline CDR1 is SNHLY and CDR2 FYNNEI. The DNA of the CDR3 is TGTGCCAGCAGTGTCCGGGTTTCAGATACGCAGTATTTT. As protein: CASSVRVSDTQYF.

This clonotype was counted at least ten times. This chain joins TRBV7-8 and TRBJ1-2; TRBD1 aligns across 8 bases. Germline CDR1 SGHVS, CDR2 FQNEAQ. V dropped 2 bases and J dropped 2; count of bases not matched to a gene: 4. The CDR3 has 15 amino acids. The chain's CDR3 is CASSLTDRANYGYTF. DNA for the CDR3: TGTGCCAGCAGCTTAACGGACAGGGCCAACTATGGCTACACCTTC.

This clonotype is medium-sized within its sample. The chain carries TRBV5-1 and TRBJ2-1, with 7 positions matching TRBD2. Germline V gives CDR1 SGHRS, CDR2 YFSETQ. Trimming cost V 8 bases and J 7 bases; bases outside gene matches: 15. The CDR3 extends over 15 amino acids. The DNA of the CDR3 is TGCGCCAGTTCCCCCGGGCGGGGGAGGGAGAATGAGCAGTTCTTC. Its protein product is CASSPGRGRENEQFF.

This chain connects TRBV5-1 to TRBJ2-7; 8 positions match TRBD1. J lost 0 bases, V lost 7 bases, and 6 bases had no gene match. The CDR3 loop spans 14 amino acids. Germline assignment: CDR1 SGHRS and CDR2 YFSETQ. The CDR3 here is CASQDRASSYEQYF. The CDR3 DNA reads TGCGCCAGCCAGGACAGGGCGAGCTCCTACGAGCAGTACTTC.

Many counts were recorded for this clonotype. J is TRBJ2-1 and V is TRBV6-1, with D perhaps TRBD1 or TRBD2 (5 bases each). The germline V gene encodes CDR1 MNHNS and CDR2 SASEGT. V was trimmed by 6 bases and J by 0 bases, leaving 9 bases between them. The CDR3 sequence is 14 residues long. The CDR3 is CASSRDDSYNEQFF. The CDR3 coding sequence is TGTGCCAGCAGCCGGGACGACTCCTACAATGAGCAGTTCTTC.